The 3 T cell receptor beta chains below come from one sample, sequenced in a study of blood T cell repertoires in COVID-19. Some clones are missing from TCRdb's copy, which holds only in-frame ones; the method was immunoSEQ multiplex PCR. There are over 150,000 clones in the sample; roughly nine tenths occur only once, and less than 25% lies in the top ten. The sequenced sample consisted of peripheral blood. These receptors were taken from a man between 65 and 85 years old with active or convalescent COVID-19.

The rearrangement uses TRBV19 and TRBJ2-2, with D tentatively TRBD1 (5 bases). The CDR3 is made up of 17 amino acids. Trimming pared 3 bases from V and 2 bases from J, leaving 16 bases between. Germline lookup yields CDR1 LNHDA and CDR2 SQIVND (reference sequence). CDR3 DNA: TGTGCCAGTAGTATGCGTAAGACAGCCGTTAACACCGGGGAGCTGTTTTTT. The encoded protein is CASSMRKTAVNTGELFF.

The chain carries TRBV29-1 and TRBJ1-3; D gene uncertain. V shed 2 bases and J shed 3 bases, with 8 bases lying between them. The CDR3 is made up of 13 amino acids. CDR1 is SQVTM, CDR2 ANQGSEA, per germline. The CDR3 spells CSVETGSGNTIYF. The CDR3 DNA reads as TGCAGCGTTGAAACGGGAAGTGGAAACACCATATATTTT.

The J gene is TRBJ2-3, the V gene TRBV27, with D unresolved. With 2 bases removed from V and 0 bases from J, the gap between germline ends came to 6 bases. Per germline, CDR1 MNHEY and CDR2 SMNVEV (reference sequence). This CDR3 has 14 amino acids. The CDR3 DNA follows: TGTGCCAGCAGTTTACGAGAAAGCACAGATACGCAGTATTTT. It translates to CASSLRESTDTQYF.